The 20 T cell receptor beta chains below come from one sample, sequenced in a study of T cells in Graves' hyperthyroidism and ophthalmopathy. RNA transcripts provided the source from which TCR beta CDR3 regions were amplified. First-round RT-PCR of the TCR CDR3 relied on the HTBI primer set. TCRdb re-derived calls from the multiplex PCR reads in MiXCR, one entry per CDR3 protein. This table holds some 500,000 distinct CDR3 sequences, 15% to 20% found once. Sequenced sample: blood. The receptors were gathered from a woman aged 30 to 39 with Graves' ophthalmopathy.

The V call is TRBV20-1, the J call TRBJ2-2; D ambiguous. CDR3 length: 12 amino acids. Germline V gene data show CDR1 as DFQATT and CDR2 as SNEGSKA (reference sequence). Trimming shortened V by 3 bases and J by 9 bases, and 11 bases separated the two germline ends. In DNA, the CDR3 is TGCAGTGCTAGTAAAACGACCCGGGAGCTGTTTTTT. As protein: CSASKTTRELFF.

This clonotype was found many times. V is TRBV7-8 and J is TRBJ1-2; 8 positions match TRBD1. CDR1 and CDR2 from the germline V gene are SGHVS and FQNEAQ. The CDR3 runs 14 residues. V lost 5 bases to trimming and J lost 5 bases; unmatched junction nucleotides: 7. The CDR3 DNA sequence: TGTGCCAGCAGCCAAGGGACAGGAGTTTATGGCTACACCTTC. As protein: CASSQGTGVYGYTF.

This clonotype has more than one count but fewer than ten. The J gene is TRBJ1-4, the V gene TRBV6-6; 10 bases map to TRBD1. Germline trimming cut 0 bases from V and 6 bases from J; bases unmatched to any gene: 1. The germline V gene encodes CDR1 MNHNY and CDR2 SVGAGI (reference sequence). This CDR3 contains 15 residues. The CDR3 DNA reads TGTGCCAGCAGTTACTCCGGGACAGGGGATGAAAAACTGTTTTTT. It encodes CASSYSGTGDEKLFF.

This clonotype has a single count. The V and J genes are TRBV7-9 and TRBJ2-4; D unclear. With 2 bases removed from V and 10 bases from J, the gap between germline ends came to 12 bases. The CDR3 loop spans 13 amino acids. Germline V gene data show CDR1 as SEHNR and CDR2 as FQNEAQ (reference sequence). CDR3 amino acids: CASSLFPSEIQYF. DNA for the CDR3: TGTGCCAGCAGCTTATTTCCCAGTGAAATTCAGTACTTC. The full variable domain, rest sourced from reference TRBV7-9 and TRBJ2-4, is DTGVSQNPRHKITKRGQNVTFRCDPISEHNRLYWYRQTLGQGPEFLTYFQNEAQLEKSRLLSDRFSAERPKGSFSTLEIQRTEQGDSAMYLCASSLFPSEIQYFGAGTRLSVL.

This clonotype was recorded many times. CDR3 sequence: CASSQSGDTQYF. The CDR3 nucleotides read TGTGCCAGCAGCCAGAGCGGAGATACGCAGTATTTT. The genes are TRBV13 and TRBJ2-3; perhaps TRBD2 as D (5 bases). Trimming stripped 5 bases from V and 5 bases from J, with 8 bases between. This CDR3 comprises 12 residues. Germline V gene lookup returns CDR1 PRHDT and CDR2 FYEKMQ (reference sequence).

This clonotype was recorded many times. The chain joins TRBV6-2 or TRBV6-3 to TRBJ1-1; 12 nucleotides align to TRBD1. The germline gives CDR1 MNHEY, CDR2 SVGEGT. The CDR3 loop spans 16 amino acids. The V gene end was trimmed by 2 bases and the J gene end by 0 bases; junction bases not matched to a gene: 1. DNA of the CDR3: TGTGCCAGCAGTTACGGGACAGGGGGCTTGAACACTGAAGCTTTCTTT. This sequence encodes CASSYGTGGLNTEAFF.

Many counts were recorded for this clonotype. The chain uses TRBV27 and TRBJ1-4; 8 bases are a match to TRBD1. With 2 bases clipped from V and 7 bases from J, the junction kept 6 bases outside the gene matches. CDR3 size: 15 residues. Germline V gene data show CDR1 as MNHEY and CDR2 as SMNVEV (reference sequence). CDR3 sequence reads: CASSLKSGTGEKLFF. The CDR3 DNA sequence: TGTGCCAGCAGTTTAAAGTCCGGGACAGGTGAAAAACTGTTTTTT.

This chain links TRBV7-2 with TRBJ1-5; TRBD1 might be the D (6 bases). Germline values: CDR1 SGHTA, CDR2 FQGNSA. V was cut by 5 bases and J by 3 bases, with 11 bases left in between. The CDR3 has 14 amino acids. The CDR3 nucleotides are TGTGCCAGCAGCCAAACAGGGCTCAATCAGCCCCAGCATTTT. Protein sequence: CASSQTGLNQPQHF.

The CDR3 is CASSSSDIDSMNTEAFF. The CDR3 nucleotides read TGTGCCAGCAGCTCCTCGGACATAGATTCGATGAACACTGAAGCTTTCTTT. The chain is built from TRBV11-2 and TRBJ1-1, with D perhaps TRBD1 (5 bases). Per germline, CDR1 SGHAT and CDR2 FQNNGV. Trimming pared 4 bases from V and 0 bases from J, leaving 18 bases between. There are 17 residues in the CDR3.

This clonotype was detected a few times. The chain links TRBV7-2 to TRBJ2-7; no clear D. V lost 2 bases and J 4 bases, leaving 15 bases between the germline ends. Per the germline V gene, CDR1 is SGHTA and CDR2 is FQGNSA. The CDR3 covers 15 residues. The DNA of the CDR3 is TGTGCCAGCAGCTTAAAGGCCCTTCGGCTTTACGAGCAGTACTTC. It is translated as CASSLKALRLYEQYF.

This clonotype was recorded at least ten times. This chain uses TRBV12-3 or TRBV12-4 with TRBJ2-7; 14 bases are shared with TRBD2. CDR3 length: 16 residues. V gave up 7 bases and J gave up 3 bases; unmatched junction bases: 8. CDR3 amino acids: CASNQGTSGSVYEQYF. The CDR3 nucleotides are TGTGCCAGCAATCAAGGGACTAGCGGGAGTGTCTACGAGCAGTACTTC.

This clonotype was seen ten or more times. The gene calls are TRBV3-1 and TRBJ2-5; maybe TRBD2 (5 bases). Germline values: CDR1 LGHDT, CDR2 YNNKEL (reference sequence). The CDR3 spans 14 residues. Deletions cut 4 bases from V and 0 bases from J, with 9 bases between. As DNA, the CDR3 is TGTGCCAGCAGCCCTAGCCAGTACCAAGAGACCCAGTACTTC. The encoded protein is CASSPSQYQETQYF.

In its sample, this clonotype was seen a few times. CDR3 loop: CASSGHHSGANVLTF. CDR3 DNA sequence: TGTGCCAGCAGTGGACACCACTCTGGGGCCAACGTCCTGACTTTC. This chain joins TRBV12-3 or TRBV12-4 and TRBJ2-6, with a tentative D call TRBD1 (5 bases). CDR3 length: 15 amino acids. V was shortened by 5 bases and J by 0 bases, with 8 bases between the two germline ends.

Comments on this clonotype: A read error is possible here, since a much larger clone lies one base away. The chain employs TRBV7-3 and TRBJ1-1; D call uncertain. The CDR3 is 16 amino acids. CDR1 SGHTA and CDR2 FQGTGA come from the germline V gene. DNA of the CDR3: TGTGCCAGCAGCTTAGTTACCTACAAATTAAGGACTGGAGCTTTCTTT. Translated, it gives CASSLVTYKLRTGAFF.

There are a few counts of this clonotype. V usage is TRBV9 and J usage is TRBJ2-1; TRBD2 agrees at 9 bases. Trimming at V came to 2 bases and at J to 6 bases, leaving 3 bases not matched to a gene. Germline V CDR1 and CDR2: SGDLS, YYNGEE. This CDR3 has 14 amino acids. In DNA form, the CDR3 reads TGTGCCAGCAGCGTTGGTAGCGGGAGCAATGAGCAGTTCTTC. This encodes CASSVGSGSNEQFF.

This clonotype was seen at least ten times. The chain links TRBV20-1 to TRBJ2-1; 8 bases are a match to TRBD1. In germline, CDR1 is DFQATT, CDR2 SNEGSKA (reference sequence). The CDR3 spans 16 residues. The V segment lost 0 bases and the J segment 7 bases; nucleotides outside the gene matches: 11. The CDR3 spells CSARDRGRDRPNEQFF. CDR3 DNA sequence: TGCAGTGCTAGAGATCGCGGCCGGGACAGGCCTAATGAGCAGTTCTTC.

The CDR3 sequence: CASSYGREGYNEQFF. The CDR3, as DNA: TGTGCCAGCAGTTACGGGCGGGAGGGCTACAATGAGCAGTTCTTC. The chain links TRBV6-5 to TRBJ2-1, with TRBD2 matching over 9 bases. CDR3 length: 15 amino acids. The V and J ends lost 2 bases and 3 bases, in that order; junction bases with no gene match: 2. Germline loops: CDR1 MNHEY, CDR2 SVGAGI.

This clonotype was counted between two and nine times. CDR3 sequence reads: CAISEGQGADEQYF. The CDR3 DNA is TGTGCCATCAGTGAGGGACAGGGGGCCGACGAGCAGTACTTC. This chain joins TRBV10-3 and TRBJ2-7; 11 nucleotides align to TRBD1. CDR1 and CDR2 (germline): ENHRY, SYGVKD. The CDR3 contains 14 residues. V lost 2 bases to trimming and J lost 5 bases; unmatched junction nucleotides: 2.

This clonotype has at least ten counts. The chain links TRBV18 to TRBJ1-1; D is possibly TRBD1 (6 bases). This CDR3 is built from 14 residues. With 1 base removed from V and 1 base from J, the gap between germline ends came to 7 bases. Germline-derived CDR1 and CDR2 are KGHSH and LQKENI. CDR3: CASSPLGQNTEAFF. The CDR3 DNA reads as TGTGCCAGCTCACCACTGGGACAGAACACTGAAGCTTTCTTT.

The V call is TRBV27, the J call TRBJ2-5; the D is unclear. Trimming cost V 0 bases and J 5 bases, with 13 bases left between them. Germline loops: CDR1 MNHEY, CDR2 SMNVEV (reference sequence). This CDR3 comprises 15 residues. CDR3 in DNA: TGTGCCAGCAGTTTATCAGGGTTTAGCACCGAGACCCAGTACTTC. Protein product: CASSLSGFSTETQYF.